These T cell receptor beta chains were read from a single sample in a study of neurological immune-mediated disorders. TCRdb re-called the 5' RACE reads through MiXCR, storing one row per CDR3 protein. Of 50,000 to 65,000 distinct CDR3 sequences in the sample, 4% to 6% were seen once. The sequencing input was PBMCs. The receptors derive from a woman aged 45-59 years with multiple sclerosis. The CDR3 runs from the conserved cysteine through the conserved F or W. A D gene is named only where the DNA matches it firmly. Expanded clones are given a class, and other clones once, few, many or no size at all.

j_call: TRBJ2-3
clone_size: NA
v_call: TRBV11-2
d_call: NA
cdr3_nt: TGTGCCAGCAGCTTATCCGGGTATCCAACCAGAGATACGCAGTATTTT
cdr3_aa: CASSLSGYPTRDTQYF

j_call: TRBJ1-1
clone_size: many
v_call: TRBV5-1
d_call: NA
cdr3_nt: TGCGCCAGCAGCGGGGTGGGATACCGGGACACTGAAGCTTTCTTT
cdr3_aa: CASSGVGYRDTEAFF

j_call: TRBJ1-5
clone_size: many
v_call: TRBV7-3
d_call: TRBD1
cdr3_nt: TGTGCCAGCAGGTACAGGGGAACGGATCAGCCCCAGCATTTT
cdr3_aa: CASRYRGTDQPQHF

j_call: TRBJ2-6
clone_size: many
v_call: TRBV20-1
d_call: TRBD2
cdr3_nt: TGCAGTGCCCGGGAGGGATTCTCTGGGGCCAACGTCCTGACTTTC
cdr3_aa: CSAREGFSGANVLTF

j_call: TRBJ1-2
clone_size: many
v_call: TRBV27
d_call: TRBD1
cdr3_nt: TGTGCCAGCAGTTTCGCGGGACAGTCCTATGGCTACACCTTC
cdr3_aa: CASSFAGQSYGYTF

j_call: TRBJ2-3
clone_size: many
v_call: TRBV6-5
d_call: TRBD2
cdr3_nt: TGTGCCAGCAGTTACTCGAATGTGGCGGGGGGGACAGATACGCAGTATTTT
cdr3_aa: CASSYSNVAGGTDTQYF

j_call: TRBJ2-1
clone_size: many
v_call: TRBV7-2
d_call: TRBD2
cdr3_nt: TGTGCCAGCAGCTTAGTGGGGACTAGCGGAACAGATGAGCAGTTCTTC
cdr3_aa: CASSLVGTSGTDEQFF

j_call: TRBJ1-4
clone_size: NA
v_call: TRBV5-1
d_call: NA
cdr3_nt: TGCGCCAGCAGCCCTACAGGGATGACTAATGAAAAACTGTTTTTT
cdr3_aa: CASSPTGMTNEKLFF

j_call: TRBJ2-5
clone_size: NA
v_call: TRBV20-1
d_call: NA
cdr3_nt: TGCAGTGCTGTCGAACGGGGGCAGACCCAGTACTTC
cdr3_aa: CSAVERGQTQYF

j_call: TRBJ2-3
clone_size: NA
v_call: TRBV20-1
d_call: TRBD1
cdr3_nt: TGCATTGCTAGAGTGGCAGGGGGCGCAACAGATACGCAGTATTTT
cdr3_aa: CIARVAGGATDTQYF

j_call: TRBJ2-3
clone_size: many
v_call: TRBV28
d_call: TRBD2
cdr3_nt: TGTGCCAGCAGTTTGGGAGGGGAAGGCACAGATACGCAGTATTTT
cdr3_aa: CASSLGGEGTDTQYF

j_call: TRBJ1-5
clone_size: many
v_call: TRBV5-1
d_call: NA
cdr3_nt: TGCGCCAGCAGCCTTGGACAGCATAATCAGCCCCAGCATTTT
cdr3_aa: CASSLGQHNQPQHF

j_call: TRBJ2-1
clone_size: medium-sized
v_call: TRBV7-8
d_call: NA
cdr3_nt: TGTGCCAGCAGAGCGGGCTTCGGCTCCTACAATGAGCAGTTCTTC
cdr3_aa: CASRAGFGSYNEQFF

j_call: TRBJ1-2
clone_size: many
v_call: TRBV7-9
d_call: NA
cdr3_nt: TGTGCCAGCAGCTTAGCTCCGGAGTATGGCTACACCTTC
cdr3_aa: CASSLAPEYGYTF

j_call: TRBJ2-1
clone_size: many
v_call: TRBV5-1
d_call: TRBD1
cdr3_nt: TGCGCCAGCAGCTTCTACAGGGGGTTTTCGAATGAGCAGTTCTTC
cdr3_aa: CASSFYRGFSNEQFF

j_call: TRBJ2-5
clone_size: many
v_call: TRBV28
d_call: NA
cdr3_nt: TGTGCCAGCAGTTTATCGCGTGAGACCCAGTACTTC
cdr3_aa: CASSLSRETQYF

j_call: TRBJ2-3
clone_size: many
v_call: TRBV7-2
d_call: NA
cdr3_nt: TGTGCCAGCAGCTTAGCGCTAAATACGCAGTATTTT
cdr3_aa: CASSLALNTQYF

j_call: TRBJ2-5
clone_size: many
v_call: TRBV7-2
d_call: TRBD2
cdr3_nt: TGTGCCAGCAGCTCGGCGACGGGGGGAGAGACCCAGTACTTC
cdr3_aa: CASSSATGGETQYF

j_call: TRBJ2-1
clone_size: many
v_call: TRBV24-1
d_call: NA
cdr3_nt: TGTGCCACCAGTGCCGATACGGGGCCTGAGTTCTTC
cdr3_aa: CATSADTGPEFF

j_call: TRBJ2-3
clone_size: many
v_call: TRBV7-2
d_call: NA
cdr3_nt: TGTGCCAGCAGCCCCGACAGGCCGGGCACAGATACGCAGTATTTT
cdr3_aa: CASSPDRPGTDTQYF

j_call: TRBJ1-3
clone_size: many
v_call: TRBV20-1
d_call: TRBD1
cdr3_nt: TGCAGTGCTGGACAGGGGGCTGGAAACACCATATATTTT
cdr3_aa: CSAGQGAGNTIYF

j_call: TRBJ1-1
clone_size: many
v_call: TRBV3-1
d_call: NA
cdr3_nt: TGTGCCAGCAGCCAGGGGGTGAACACTGAAGCTTTCTTT
cdr3_aa: CASSQGVNTEAFF

j_call: TRBJ2-5
clone_size: many
v_call: TRBV5-1
d_call: TRBD1
cdr3_nt: TGCGCCAGCAGCTCGACAGGGGGACAAGAGACCCAGTACTTC
cdr3_aa: CASSSTGGQETQYF

j_call: TRBJ1-4
clone_size: many
v_call: TRBV18
d_call: NA
cdr3_nt: TGTGCCAGCTCACCTAAAGTCGGGGGAACTAATGAAAAACTGTTTTTT
cdr3_aa: CASSPKVGGTNEKLFF

j_call: TRBJ1-2
clone_size: many
v_call: TRBV25-1
d_call: TRBD1
cdr3_nt: TGTGCCAGCAGGGGTACAGGGGTTTCTGGCTACACCTTC
cdr3_aa: CASRGTGVSGYTF

j_call: TRBJ2-3
clone_size: many
v_call: TRBV5-6
d_call: TRBD2
cdr3_nt: TGTGCCAGCAGCGAAGGACTAGCGGGGGGCACAGATACGCAGTATTTT
cdr3_aa: CASSEGLAGGTDTQYF

j_call: TRBJ1-6
clone_size: few
v_call: TRBV10-3
d_call: TRBD1
cdr3_nt: TGTGCCATCAGTGAGCTGACAGGGGGGAATTCACCCCTCAACTTT
cdr3_aa: CAISELTGGNSPLNF